Detailed here is one T cell receptor (beta chain). Its antigen is unidentified. Sequenced by immunoSEQ multiplex PCR; TCRdb stores in-frame clones only, minus some. Here the sample spans approximately 320,000 clones, under 80% being singletons. Germline lookup yields CDR1 LNHDA and CDR2 SQIVND (reference sequence). This CDR3 comprises 15 residues. The V segment lost 2 bases and the J segment 4 bases; nucleotides outside the gene matches: 3. The data belong to a study of shared clonotypes between healthy human individuals. Study-wide results and limits: Sequencing depth was expected to affect clonotype sharing among donors. Few donors limited the genetic and exposure-history diversity represented.

This receptor was identified in a man aged 25 to 45 in good health. The chain recombines TRBV19 with TRBJ2-3; 10 bases agree with TRBD2. Sequencing was done on a sample of memory CD4+ T cells sorted from blood. The sample's subset: CD45RA-negative fraction. This chain's CDR3 is CASSITSGNADTQYF. The CDR3 DNA is TGTGCCAGTAGTATAACTAGCGGGAATGCAGATACGCAGTATTTT.